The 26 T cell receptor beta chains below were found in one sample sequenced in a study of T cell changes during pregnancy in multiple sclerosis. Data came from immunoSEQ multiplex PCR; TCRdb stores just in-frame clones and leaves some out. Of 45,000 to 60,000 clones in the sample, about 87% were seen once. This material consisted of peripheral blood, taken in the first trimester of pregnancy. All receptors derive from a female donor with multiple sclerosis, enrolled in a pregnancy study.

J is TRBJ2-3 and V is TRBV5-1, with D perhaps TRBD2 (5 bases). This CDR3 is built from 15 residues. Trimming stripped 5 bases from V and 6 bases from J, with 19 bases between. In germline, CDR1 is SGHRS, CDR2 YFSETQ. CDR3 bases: TGCGCCAGCAGATCGGCTAGCCTAGGGTCCGATACGCAGTATTTT. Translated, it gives CASRSASLGSDTQYF.

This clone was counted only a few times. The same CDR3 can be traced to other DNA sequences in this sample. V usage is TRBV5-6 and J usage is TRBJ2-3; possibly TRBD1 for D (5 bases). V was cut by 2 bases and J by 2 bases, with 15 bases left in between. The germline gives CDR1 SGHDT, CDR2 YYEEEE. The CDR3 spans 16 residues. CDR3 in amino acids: CASSFDRYSYTDTQYF. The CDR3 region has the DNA TGTGCCAGCAGCTTTGACAGATATTCGTACACAGATACGCAGTATTTT.

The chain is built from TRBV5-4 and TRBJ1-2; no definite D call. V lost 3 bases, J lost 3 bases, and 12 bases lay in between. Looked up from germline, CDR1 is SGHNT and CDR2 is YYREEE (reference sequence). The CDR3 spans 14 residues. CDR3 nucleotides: TGTGCCAGCAGCTCCCAACTAGAGGACTATGGCTACACCTTC. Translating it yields CASSSQLEDYGYTF.

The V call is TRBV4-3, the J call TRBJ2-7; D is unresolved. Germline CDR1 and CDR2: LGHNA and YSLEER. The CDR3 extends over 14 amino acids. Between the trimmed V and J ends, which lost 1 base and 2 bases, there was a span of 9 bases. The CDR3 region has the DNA TGCGCCAGCAGCCAAGTTAACGGTGCCTACGAGCAGTACTTC. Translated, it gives CASSQVNGAYEQYF.

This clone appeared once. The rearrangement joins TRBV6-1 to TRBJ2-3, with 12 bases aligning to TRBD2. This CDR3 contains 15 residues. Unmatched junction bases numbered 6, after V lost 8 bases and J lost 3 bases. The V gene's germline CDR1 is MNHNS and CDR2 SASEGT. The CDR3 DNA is TGTGCCAGCGGGGCGGGACTAGCGGGTACAGATACGCAGTATTTT. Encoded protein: CASGAGLAGTDTQYF.

The DNA of the CDR3 is TGTGCCAGCAGTAACCCGGGACAGGGGAACACTGAAGCTTTCTTT. Amino acids: CASSNPGQGNTEAFF. This sequence joins TRBV25-1 and TRBJ1-1, with 9 bases that match TRBD1. The CDR3 consists of 15 residues. Germline-derived CDR1 and CDR2 are MGHDK and SYGVNS. V dropped 5 bases and J dropped 1; count of bases not matched to a gene: 5.

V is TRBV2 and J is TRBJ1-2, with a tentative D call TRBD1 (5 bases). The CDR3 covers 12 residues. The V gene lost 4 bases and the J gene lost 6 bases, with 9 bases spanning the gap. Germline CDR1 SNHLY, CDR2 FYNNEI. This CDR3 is CASSGQGDGYTF. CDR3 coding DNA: TGTGCCAGCAGTGGTCAGGGCGATGGCTACACCTTC.

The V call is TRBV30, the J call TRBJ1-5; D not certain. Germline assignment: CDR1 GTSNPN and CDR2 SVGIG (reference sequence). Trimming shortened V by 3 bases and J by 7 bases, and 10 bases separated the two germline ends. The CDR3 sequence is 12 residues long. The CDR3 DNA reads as TGTGCCTGGAGCCTCCCGGGGCAGCCCCAGCATTTT. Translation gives CAWSLPGQPQHF.

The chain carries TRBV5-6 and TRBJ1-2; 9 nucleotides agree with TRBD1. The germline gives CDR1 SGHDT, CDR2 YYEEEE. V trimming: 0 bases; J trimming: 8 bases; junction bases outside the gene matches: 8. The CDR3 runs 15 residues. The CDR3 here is CASSLVDRGLFGYTF. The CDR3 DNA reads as TGTGCCAGCAGCTTGGTCGACAGGGGGTTATTCGGCTACACCTTC.

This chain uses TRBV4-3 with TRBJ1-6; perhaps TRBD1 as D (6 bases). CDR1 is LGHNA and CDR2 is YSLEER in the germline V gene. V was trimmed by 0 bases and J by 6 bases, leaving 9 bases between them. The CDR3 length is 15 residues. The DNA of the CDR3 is TGCGCCAGCAGCCAAGATTGGGACATTAATTCACCCCTCCACTTT. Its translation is CASSQDWDINSPLHF.

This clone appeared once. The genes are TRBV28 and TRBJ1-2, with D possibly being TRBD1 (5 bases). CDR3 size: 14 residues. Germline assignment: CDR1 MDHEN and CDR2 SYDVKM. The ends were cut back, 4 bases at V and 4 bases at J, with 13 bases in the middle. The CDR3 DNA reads TGTGCCAGCAGTTCGACAGATGCCCTCTATGGCTACACCTTC. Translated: CASSSTDALYGYTF.

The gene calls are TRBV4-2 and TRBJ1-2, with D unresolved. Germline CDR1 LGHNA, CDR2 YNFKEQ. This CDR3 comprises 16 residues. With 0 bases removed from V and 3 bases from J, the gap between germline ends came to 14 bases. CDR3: CASSQERATPHYGYTF. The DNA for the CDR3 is TGTGCCAGCAGCCAAGAGAGGGCAACCCCCCACTATGGCTACACCTTC.

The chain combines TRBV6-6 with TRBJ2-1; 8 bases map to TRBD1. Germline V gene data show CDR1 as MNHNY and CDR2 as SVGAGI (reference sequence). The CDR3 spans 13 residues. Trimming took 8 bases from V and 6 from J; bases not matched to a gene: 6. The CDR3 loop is CASFGTGFNEQFF. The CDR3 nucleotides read TGTGCCAGCTTCGGGACAGGTTTCAATGAGCAGTTCTTC.

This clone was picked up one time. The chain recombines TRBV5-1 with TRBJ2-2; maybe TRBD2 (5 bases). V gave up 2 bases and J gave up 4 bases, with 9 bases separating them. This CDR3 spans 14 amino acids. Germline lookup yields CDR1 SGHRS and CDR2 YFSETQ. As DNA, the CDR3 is TGCGCCAGCAGCTTCGAGGGCAGCACCGGGGAGCTGTTTTTT. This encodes CASSFEGSTGELFF.

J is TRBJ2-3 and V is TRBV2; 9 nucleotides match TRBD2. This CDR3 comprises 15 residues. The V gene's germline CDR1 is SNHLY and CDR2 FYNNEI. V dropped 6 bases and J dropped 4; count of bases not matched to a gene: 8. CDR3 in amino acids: CASRFSGGGSDTQYF. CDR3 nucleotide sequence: TGTGCCAGCAGGTTTAGCGGGGGTGGGTCAGATACGCAGTATTTT.

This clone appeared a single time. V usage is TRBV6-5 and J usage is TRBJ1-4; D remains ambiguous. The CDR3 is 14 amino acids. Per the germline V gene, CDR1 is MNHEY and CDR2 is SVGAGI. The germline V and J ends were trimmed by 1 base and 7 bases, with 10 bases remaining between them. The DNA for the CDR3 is TGTGCCAGCAGTTACTTGGAGGGTAGTGAAAAACTGTTTTTT. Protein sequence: CASSYLEGSEKLFF.

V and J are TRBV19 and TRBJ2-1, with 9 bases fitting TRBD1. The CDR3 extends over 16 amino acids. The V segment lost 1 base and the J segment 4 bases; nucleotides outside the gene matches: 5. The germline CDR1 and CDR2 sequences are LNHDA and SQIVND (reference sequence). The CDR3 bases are TGTGCCAGTAGTATAGGACAGGGGGAGCCTTACAATGAGCAGTTCTTC. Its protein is CASSIGQGEPYNEQFF. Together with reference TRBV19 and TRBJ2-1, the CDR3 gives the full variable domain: DGGITQSPKYLFRKEGQNVTLSCEQNLNHDAMYWYRQDPGQGLRLIYYSQIVNDFQKGDIAEGYSVSREKKESFPLTVTSAQKNPTAFYLCASSIGQGEPYNEQFFGPGTRLTVL.

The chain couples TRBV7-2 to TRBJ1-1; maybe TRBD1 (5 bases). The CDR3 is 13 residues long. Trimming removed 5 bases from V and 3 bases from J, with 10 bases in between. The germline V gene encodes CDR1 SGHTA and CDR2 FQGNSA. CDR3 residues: CASSLQGYTEAFF. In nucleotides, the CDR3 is TGTGCCAGCAGCCTCCAGGGTTACACTGAAGCTTTCTTT.

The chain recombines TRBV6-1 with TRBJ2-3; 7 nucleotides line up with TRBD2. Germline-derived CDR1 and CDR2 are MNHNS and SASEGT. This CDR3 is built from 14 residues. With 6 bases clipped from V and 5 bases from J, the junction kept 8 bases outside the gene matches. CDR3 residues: CASSPRLAGDTQYF. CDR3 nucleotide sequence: TGTGCCAGCAGCCCCAGACTAGCAGGAGATACGCAGTATTTT.

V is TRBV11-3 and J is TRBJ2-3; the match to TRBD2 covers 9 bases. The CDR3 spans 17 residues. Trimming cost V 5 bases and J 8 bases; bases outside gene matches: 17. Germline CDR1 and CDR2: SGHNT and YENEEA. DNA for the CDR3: TGTGCCAGCAGCCCGCCTGGGGAGAGCGGGGGGCCCGGTACGCAGTATTTT. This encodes CASSPPGESGGPGTQYF.

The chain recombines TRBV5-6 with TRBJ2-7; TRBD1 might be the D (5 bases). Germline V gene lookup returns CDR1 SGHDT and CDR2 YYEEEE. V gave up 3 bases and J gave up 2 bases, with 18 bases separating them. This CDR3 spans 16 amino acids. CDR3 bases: TGTGCCAGCAGCTCGTGGGGTCAGGGATACCCCTACGAGCAGTACTTC. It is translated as CASSSWGQGYPYEQYF.

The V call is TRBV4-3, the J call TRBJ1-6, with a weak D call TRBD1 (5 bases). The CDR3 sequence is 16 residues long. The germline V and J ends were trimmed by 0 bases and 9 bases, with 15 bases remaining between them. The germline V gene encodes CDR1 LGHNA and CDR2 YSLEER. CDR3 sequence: CASSQEGWGGASPLHF. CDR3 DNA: TGCGCCAGCAGCCAAGAGGGGTGGGGAGGGGCTTCACCCCTCCACTTT.

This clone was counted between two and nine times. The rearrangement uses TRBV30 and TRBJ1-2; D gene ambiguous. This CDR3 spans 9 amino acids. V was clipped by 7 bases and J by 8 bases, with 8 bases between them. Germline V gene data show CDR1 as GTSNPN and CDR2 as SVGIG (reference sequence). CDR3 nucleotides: TGTGCCTCACTGGAGGGCTACACCTTC. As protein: CASLEGYTF.

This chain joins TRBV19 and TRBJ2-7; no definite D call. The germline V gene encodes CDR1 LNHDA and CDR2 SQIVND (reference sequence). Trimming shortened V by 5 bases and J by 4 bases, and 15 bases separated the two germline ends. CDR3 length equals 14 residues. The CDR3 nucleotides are TGTGCCAGTAGTCCGACTTTCACGGTTTACGAGCAGTACTTC. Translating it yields CASSPTFTVYEQYF.

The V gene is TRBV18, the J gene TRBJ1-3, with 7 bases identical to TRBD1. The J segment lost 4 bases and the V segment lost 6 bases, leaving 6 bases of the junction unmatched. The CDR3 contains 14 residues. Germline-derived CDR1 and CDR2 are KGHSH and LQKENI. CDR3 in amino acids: CASSLDRAGNTIYF. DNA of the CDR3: TGTGCCAGCTCCCTCGACAGGGCCGGAAACACCATATATTTT.

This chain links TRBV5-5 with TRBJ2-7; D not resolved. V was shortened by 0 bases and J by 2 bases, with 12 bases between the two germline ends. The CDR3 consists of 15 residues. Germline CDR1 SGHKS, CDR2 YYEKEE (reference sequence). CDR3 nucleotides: TGTGCCAGCAGCTTGGAACCGAGTCTAACCTACGAGCAGTACTTC. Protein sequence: CASSLEPSLTYEQYF.